The following is a TCR beta chain sequence with its context. The data originate from a study of blood T cell repertoires in COVID-19. On the study more broadly: Specimens from acute and convalescent COVID-19 originated in the United States, Italy and Spain.

Original processing methods: By means of reference gene primer amplification, nucleated cell counts were estimated. Using immunoSEQ multiplex PCR, the repertoire was profiled, and TCRdb retains in-frame clones only, with some absent. Clone size and the V and J calls come from that table; the DNA yielded D and trimming. Of around 470,000 clones listed, roughly nine tenths are singletons. This CDR3 is 17 amino acids long. Unmatched junction bases numbered 10, after V lost 3 bases and J lost 5 bases. Germline lookup yields CDR1 KGHSH and CDR2 LQKENI. Patients in Seattle were enrolled during active infection, then followed longitudinally.

V is TRBV18 and J is TRBJ2-7; 13 bases are a match to TRBD2. This clonotype was sampled from a man younger than 35 with COVID-19, enrolled during active disease. The sequencing sample was made of peripheral blood. CDR3 amino acids: CASSPRTSGRGIHEQYF. CDR3 DNA sequence: TGTGCCAGCTCACCGAGGACTAGCGGGAGAGGGATCCACGAGCAGTACTTC.